This entry is about one T cell receptor beta chain. Antigen unknown. A much more abundant neighbour one base away suggests this may be a read error. As for time point: persistent/refractory GD, antithyroid drugs over 5 years with positive TRAb. Isolated PBMC RNA provided the starting material for the TCR library. Staff took approximately 8.7 milliliters of peripheral blood and put it into EDTA tubes. Library construction for TCR beta used iRepertoire HTBI primers and Arm-PCR of CDR3 regions. TCRdb re-analysed the multiplex PCR reads in MiXCR, keeping a single row per CDR3 protein. Of a few hundred thousand distinct CDR3 sequences in the sample, roughly a quarter are singletons; the top ten hold around 24%. This sample is drawn from a study of regulatory T cells in long-lasting Graves disease. Germline V gene data show CDR1 as MNHNS and CDR2 as SASEGT. The CDR3 spans 12 residues. Whole-study findings and limits: Persistent Graves' patients showed less TCR diversity than newly diagnosed ones. Patients with persistent disease showed a bias toward TRBV28, TRBJ1-2 and TRBJ2-5.

The sample consisted of peripheral blood mononuclear cells (PBMCs), taken when the disease was refractory, from a patient treated with antithyroid drugs. The TCR comes from a female donor with Graves disease. This rearrangement joins TRBV6-1 to TRBJ1-2; possible D gene TRBD1, 5 bases. The CDR3 DNA follows: TGTGCCAGCCGCCTCGGGGCAGCTGGCTACATCTTC. Amino acid sequence: CASRLGAAGYIF.